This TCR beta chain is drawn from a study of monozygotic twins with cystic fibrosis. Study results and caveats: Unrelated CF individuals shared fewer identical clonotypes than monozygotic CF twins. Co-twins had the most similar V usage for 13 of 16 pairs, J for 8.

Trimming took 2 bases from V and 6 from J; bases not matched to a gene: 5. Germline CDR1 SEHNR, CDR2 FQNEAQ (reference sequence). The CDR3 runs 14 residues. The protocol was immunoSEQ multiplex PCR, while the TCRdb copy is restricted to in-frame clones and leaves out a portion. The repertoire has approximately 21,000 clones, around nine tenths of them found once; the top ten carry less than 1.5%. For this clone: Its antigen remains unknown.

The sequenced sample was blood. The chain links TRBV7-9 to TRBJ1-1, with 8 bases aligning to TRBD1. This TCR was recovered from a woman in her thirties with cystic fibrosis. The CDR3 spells CASSLTGGIPEAFF. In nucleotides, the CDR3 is TGTGCCAGCAGCTTAACAGGGGGAATCCCTGAAGCTTTCTTT.